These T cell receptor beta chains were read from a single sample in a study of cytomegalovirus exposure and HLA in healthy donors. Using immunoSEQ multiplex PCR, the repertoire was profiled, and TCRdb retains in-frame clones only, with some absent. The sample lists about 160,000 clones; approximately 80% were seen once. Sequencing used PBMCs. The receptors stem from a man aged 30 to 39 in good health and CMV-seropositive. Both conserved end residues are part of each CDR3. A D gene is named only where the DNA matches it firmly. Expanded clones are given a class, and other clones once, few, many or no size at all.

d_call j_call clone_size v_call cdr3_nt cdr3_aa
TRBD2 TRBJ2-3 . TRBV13 TGTGCCAGCAGAAAGGGACTAGCGACAGATACGCAGTATTTT CASRKGLATDTQYF
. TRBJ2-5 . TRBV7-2 TGTGCCAGCAGAGCCCAAGAGACCCAGTACTTC CASRAQETQYF
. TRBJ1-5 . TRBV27 TGTGCCAGCAGTTTATCTGAGGGACACCCACAGCATTTT CASSLSEGHPQHF
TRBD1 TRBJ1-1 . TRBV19 TGTGCCAGTCAGGACAGGGGCGATCTGAGGACTGAAGCTTTCTTT CASQDRGDLRTEAFF
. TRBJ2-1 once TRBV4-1 TGCGCCAGCAGCCAAGAGGGGGGCAATGAGCAGTTCTTC CASSQEGGNEQFF
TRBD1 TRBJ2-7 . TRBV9 TGTGCCAGCAGCGACAGGGGCGAGCAGTACTTC CASSDRGEQYF
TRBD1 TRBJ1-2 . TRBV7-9 TGTGCCAGCAGCTCGACAGGGGCCTATGGCTACACCTTC CASSSTGAYGYTF
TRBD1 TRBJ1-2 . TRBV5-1 TGCGCCAGCAGCTTCAACGGTGGGCAGGGGGATAACTATGGCTACACCTTC CASSFNGGQGDNYGYTF
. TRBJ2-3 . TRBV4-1 TGCGCCAGCAGCCAAAATGGGCTGGGGGGTGCTAGCACAGATACGCAGTATTTT CASSQNGLGGASTDTQYF
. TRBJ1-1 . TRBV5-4 TGTGCCAGCAGCTCAACATCGGGCACTGAAGCTTTCTTT CASSSTSGTEAFF
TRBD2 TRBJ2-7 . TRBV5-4 TGTGCCAGCAGCTTGTGGGGGAGGGACGAGCAGTACTTC CASSLWGRDEQYF
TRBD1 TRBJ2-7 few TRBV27 TGTGCCAGCAGTTTCGAGACAGGGGACTCCTACGAGCAGTACTTC CASSFETGDSYEQYF
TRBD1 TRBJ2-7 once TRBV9 TGTGCCAGCAGCGCCGGGACAGGGGGCTACGAGCAGTACTTC CASSAGTGGYEQYF
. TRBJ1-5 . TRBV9 TGTGCCAGCAGCGTAGACACCGGGAGCAATCAGCCCCAGCATTTT CASSVDTGSNQPQHF
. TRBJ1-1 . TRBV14 TGTGCCAGCAGCTTAGGCGGAGGGCCCAGCACTGAAGCTTTCTTT CASSLGGGPSTEAFF
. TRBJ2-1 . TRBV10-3 TGTGCCATCACCTCCGCGGGGAACAATGAGCAGTTCTTC CAITSAGNNEQFF
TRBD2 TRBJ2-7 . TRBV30 TGTGCCTGGGGACTAGCGGGGTCCTACGAGCAGTACTTC CAWGLAGSYEQYF
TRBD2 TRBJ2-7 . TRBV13 TGTGCCAGCAGCTTAGTAGCGGGGGGAAGCTCCTACGAGCAGTACTTC CASSLVAGGSSYEQYF
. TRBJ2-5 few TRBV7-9 TGTGCCAGCAGACGAGGGGGGGCGGGGAAACAAGAGACCCAGTACTTC CASRRGGAGKQETQYF
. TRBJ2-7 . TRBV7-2 TGTGCCAGCAGCACGGACACCCTTTCCTACGAGCAGTACTTC CASSTDTLSYEQYF
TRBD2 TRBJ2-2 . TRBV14 TGTGCCAGCAGCCAATCACCGGGACTAGCGGGCACCGGGGAGCTGTTTTTT CASSQSPGLAGTGELFF
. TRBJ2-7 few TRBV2 TGTGCCAGCAGTGATCAGGACACCTCCTACGAGCAGTACTTC CASSDQDTSYEQYF
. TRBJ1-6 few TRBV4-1 TGCGCCAGCAGCCAAGTCCAGAATAATTCACCCCTCCACTTT CASSQVQNNSPLHF
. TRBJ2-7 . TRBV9 TGTGCCAGCAGCGTAGAGAACAGGCCCGACGAGCAGTACTTC CASSVENRPDEQYF
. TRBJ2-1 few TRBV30 TGTGCCTGGAGTCTACAGACGGGGTACAATGAGCAGTTCTTC CAWSLQTGYNEQFF
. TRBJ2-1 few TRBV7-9 TGTGCCAGCAGCTTATGGCAGGGTCACAATGAGCAGTTCTTC CASSLWQGHNEQFF
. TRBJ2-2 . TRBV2 TGTGCCAGCTCCGGACAAATAAACACCGGGGAGCTGTTTTTT CASSGQINTGELFF
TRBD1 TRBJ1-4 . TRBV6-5 TGTGCCAGCGACGACAGGGGGCTGGGTGAAAAACTGTTTTTT CASDDRGLGEKLFF
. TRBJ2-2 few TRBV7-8 TGTGCCAGCAGCTCCCCCGGGGGGCTCACCGGGGAGCTGTTTTTT CASSSPGGLTGELFF
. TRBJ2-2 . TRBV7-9 TGTGCCAGCAGCTTAGTAGAGGTGTCCGGGGAGCTGTTTTTT CASSLVEVSGELFF
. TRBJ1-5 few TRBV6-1 TGTGCCAGCAGCGCGGGGGCGGTCAGCAATCAGCCCCAGCATTTT CASSAGAVSNQPQHF
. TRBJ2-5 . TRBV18 TGTGCCAGCTCACCGGGTGAGGGGACTTGGGAGACCCAGTACTTC CASSPGEGTWETQYF
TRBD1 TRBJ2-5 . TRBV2 TGTGCCAGCACCCCAGGACAGGTCCAAGAGACCCAGTACTTC CASTPGQVQETQYF
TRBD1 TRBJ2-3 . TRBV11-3 TGTGCCAGCAGCCCATTGACAGGGGGCGCAGATACGCAGTATTTT CASSPLTGGADTQYF
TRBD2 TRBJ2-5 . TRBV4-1 TGCGCCAGCAGCCAAGATGGGATAGCGGGGGAGCCCCAAGAGACCCAGTACTTC CASSQDGIAGEPQETQYF
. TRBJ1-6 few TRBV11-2 TGTGCCAGCAGCTTAGGTCCGGGAAAGAGATCACCCCTCCACTTT CASSLGPGKRSPLHF
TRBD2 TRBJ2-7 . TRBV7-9 TGTGCCAGTCGGGAGGGCTACGAGCAGTACTTC CASREGYEQYF
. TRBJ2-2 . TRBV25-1 TGTGCCAGCAGTGATTCACGAGACACCGGGGAGCTGTTTTTT CASSDSRDTGELFF
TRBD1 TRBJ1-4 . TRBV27 TGTGCCAGCAGTCGAAAGACAGGGAAAAATGAAAAACTGTTTTTT CASSRKTGKNEKLFF
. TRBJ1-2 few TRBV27 TGTGCCAGCAGTGCCCAGACTGGGTCCCCCTATGGCTACACCTTC CASSAQTGSPYGYTF
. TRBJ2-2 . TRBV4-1 TGCGCCAGCAGCCAGCACAGGAACACCGGGGAGCTGTTTTTT CASSQHRNTGELFF
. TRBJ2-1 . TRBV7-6 TGTGCCAGCAGCTTGACCGGACCGGGACTCAACAATGAGCAGTTCTTC CASSLTGPGLNNEQFF
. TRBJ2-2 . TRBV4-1 TGCGCCAGCAGCCAAGATCGGGGGACAGCCGGGGGTACCGGGGAGCTGTTTTTT CASSQDRGTAGGTGELFF
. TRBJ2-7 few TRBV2 TGTGCCGGGGCCGCGCAACTTTACGAGCAGTACTTC CAGAAQLYEQYF
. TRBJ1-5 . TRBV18 TGTGCCAGCTCACCCGAGATCAATCAGCCCCAGCATTTT CASSPEINQPQHF